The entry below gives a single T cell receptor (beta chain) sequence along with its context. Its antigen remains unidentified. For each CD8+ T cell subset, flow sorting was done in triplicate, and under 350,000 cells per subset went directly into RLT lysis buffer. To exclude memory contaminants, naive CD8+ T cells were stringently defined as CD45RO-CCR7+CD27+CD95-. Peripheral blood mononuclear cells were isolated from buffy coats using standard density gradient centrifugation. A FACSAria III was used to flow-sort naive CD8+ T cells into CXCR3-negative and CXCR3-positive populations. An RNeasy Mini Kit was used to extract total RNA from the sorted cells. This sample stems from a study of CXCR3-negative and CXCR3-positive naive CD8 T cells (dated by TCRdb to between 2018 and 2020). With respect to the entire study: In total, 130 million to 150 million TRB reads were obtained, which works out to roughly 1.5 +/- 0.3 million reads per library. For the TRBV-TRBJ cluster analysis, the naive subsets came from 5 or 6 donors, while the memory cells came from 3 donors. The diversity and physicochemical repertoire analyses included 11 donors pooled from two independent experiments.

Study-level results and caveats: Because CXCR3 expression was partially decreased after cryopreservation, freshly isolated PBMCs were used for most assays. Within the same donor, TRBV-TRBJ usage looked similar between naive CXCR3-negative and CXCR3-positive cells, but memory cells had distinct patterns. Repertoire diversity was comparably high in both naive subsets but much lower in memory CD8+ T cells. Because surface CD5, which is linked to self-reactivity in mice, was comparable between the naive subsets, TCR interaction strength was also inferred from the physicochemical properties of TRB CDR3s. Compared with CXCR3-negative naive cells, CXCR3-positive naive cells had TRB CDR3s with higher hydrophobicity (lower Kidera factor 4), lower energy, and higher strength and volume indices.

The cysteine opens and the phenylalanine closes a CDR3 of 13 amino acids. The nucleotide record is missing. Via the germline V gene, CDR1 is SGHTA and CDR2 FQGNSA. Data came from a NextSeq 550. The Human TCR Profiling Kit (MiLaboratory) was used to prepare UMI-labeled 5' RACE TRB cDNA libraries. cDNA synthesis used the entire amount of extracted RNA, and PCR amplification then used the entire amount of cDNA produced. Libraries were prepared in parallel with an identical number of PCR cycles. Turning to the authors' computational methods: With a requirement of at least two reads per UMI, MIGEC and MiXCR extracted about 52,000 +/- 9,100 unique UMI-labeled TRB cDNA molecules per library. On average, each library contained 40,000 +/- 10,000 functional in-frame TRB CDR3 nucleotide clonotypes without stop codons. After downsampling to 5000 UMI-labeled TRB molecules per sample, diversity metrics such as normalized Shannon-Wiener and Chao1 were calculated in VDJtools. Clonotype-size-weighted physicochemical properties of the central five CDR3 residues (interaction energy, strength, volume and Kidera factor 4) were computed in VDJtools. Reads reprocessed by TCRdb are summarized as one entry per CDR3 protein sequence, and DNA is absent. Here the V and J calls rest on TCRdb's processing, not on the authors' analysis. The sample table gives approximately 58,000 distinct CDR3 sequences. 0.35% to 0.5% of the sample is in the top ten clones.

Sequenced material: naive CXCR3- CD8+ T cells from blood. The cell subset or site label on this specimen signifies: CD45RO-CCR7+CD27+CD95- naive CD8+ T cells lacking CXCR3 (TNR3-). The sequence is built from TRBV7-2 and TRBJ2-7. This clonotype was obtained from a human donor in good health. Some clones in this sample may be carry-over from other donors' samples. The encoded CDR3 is CASSLGALYEQYF.